Following are 17 T cell receptor beta chains from one sample sequenced in a study of T cells in women clearing cervical HPV infection. Sequencing was performed with immunoSEQ multiplex PCR; in TCRdb, only in-frame clones are kept and a portion is missing. The sample has 18,000 or so clones. What was sequenced was blood buffy coat. The source is a woman between 18 and 69 years old with a cervical HPV16 infection that either progressed to CIN3+ or cleared (not recorded which).

To note about this clone: The missing CDR3 end, 3 residues past where the read stops, is filled in from the germline J gene. V is TRBV20-1 and J is TRBJ2-5, with D tentatively TRBD1 (6 bases). The V gene lost 5 bases and the J gene lost 0 bases, with 10 bases spanning the gap. The CDR3 has 13 amino acids. The germline V gene encodes CDR1 DFQATT and CDR2 SNEGSKA (reference sequence). CDR3 bases read: TGCAGTGCTCGCCGGGACAACCAAGAGACC. Translated: CSARRDNQET. The whole CDR3 sequence reads CSARRDNQETQYF.

Turning to this clone: The observed sequence ends 3 residues before the CDR3 terminus, with the missing tail filled in from the germline J gene. The same CDR3 also results from other DNA sequences found in this sample. The rearrangement links TRBV24-1 to TRBJ2-3, with TRBD1 as a possible D gene (6 bases). CDR3 length equals 13 residues. V gave up 3 bases and J gave up 6 bases, with 9 bases separating them. CDR1 and CDR2 from the germline V gene are KGHDR and SFDVKD. Incomplete CDR3 DNA: TGTGCCACCAGTGATCCTAGGGGGGATACG. This translates into CATSDPRGDT. The whole CDR3 sequence is CATSDPRGDTQYF.

In regard to this clone: The read finishes 3 residues shy of the CDR3 end, and the germline J gene is used to complete it. This rearrangement joins TRBV5-4 to TRBJ2-1; 8 bases match TRBD2. CDR1 and CDR2 (germline): SGHNT, YYREEE (reference sequence). The CDR3 consists of 15 residues. With V trimmed by 4 bases and J by 2 bases, 5 bases remained unmatched. The CDR3 sequence: CASSIRAGAYNEQFF. The part of the CDR3 DNA that was read is TGTGCCAGCAGCATTCGAGCGGGAGCCTACAATGAG.

For this clone: With the read ending 3 residues before the CDR3 end, the germline J gene is used to fill in that end. The chain carries TRBV5-1 and TRBJ2-5; 10 nucleotides agree with TRBD2. Germline-derived CDR1 and CDR2 are SGHRS and YFSETQ. The V segment lost 6 bases and the J segment 4 bases; nucleotides outside the gene matches: 9. This CDR3 is 15 amino acids long. The chain's CDR3 is CASNLDSGGGETQYF. The sequenced CDR3 bases are TGCGCCAGCAACCTAGACAGCGGGGGGGGAGAGACC.

As for this clone: Read data end 3 residues before the CDR3 end; the end is taken from the germline J gene. This chain joins TRBV2 and TRBJ2-7, with 7 positions matching TRBD1. Germline CDR1 reads SNHLY; CDR2 reads FYNNEI. The CDR3 has 12 amino acids. With 6 bases clipped from V and 6 bases from J, the junction kept 5 bases outside the gene matches. Here the CDR3 reads CASSAGTAEQYF. Partial CDR3 DNA: TGTGCCAGCAGCGCCGGGACAGCCGAG.

With regard to this clone: The CDR3 end is not reached by the read, which stops 3 residues before it; the germline J gene fills it in. The chain uses TRBV28 and TRBJ2-4; D ambiguous. Trimming stripped 2 bases from V and 9 bases from J, with 8 bases between. Germline lookup yields CDR1 MDHEN and CDR2 SYDVKM. The CDR3 consists of 12 residues. The CDR3 DNA, read in part, is TGTGCCAGCAGTTTAACGTATAGCATT. This gives the protein CASSLTYSI. The full CDR3 protein is CASSLTYSIQYF.

Incomplete CDR3 DNA: TGTGCCAGCAGCCTAAGCTGGACAGGGGGCGCGAACACTGAA. Encoded protein: CASSLSWTGGANTE. The full CDR3 protein reads CASSLSWTGGANTEAFF. This rearrangement joins TRBV6-2 or TRBV6-3 to TRBJ1-1; 11 bases are shared with TRBD1. The DNA ends 3 residues before the CDR3 does, and the rest of the CDR3 is filled in from the germline J gene. The CDR3 length is 17 residues. Germline CDR1 and CDR2: MNHEY and SVGEGT. V lost 6 bases and J lost 1; bases outside the gene matches: 10.

As for this clone: The read falls 3 residues short of the CDR3 end, and the missing part is taken from the germline J gene. The rearrangement joins TRBV2 to TRBJ2-2; D possibly corresponds to TRBD1 (5 bases). Germline CDR1 reads SNHLY; CDR2 reads FYNNEI. The CDR3 runs to 16 residues. Here the CDR3 reads CASSDGEHSGANVLFF. Partial CDR3 DNA: TGTGCCAGCAGTGACGGAGAACACTCTGGGGCCAACGTG.

About this clone itself: The observed sequence ends 3 residues before the CDR3 terminus, with the missing tail filled in from the germline J gene. V is TRBV28 and J is TRBJ1-2; D is unresolved. Trimming took 4 bases from V and 6 from J, leaving 9 bases between them. Per germline, CDR1 MDHEN and CDR2 SYDVKM. This CDR3 contains 12 residues. CDR3 sequence reads: CASSSRRDGYTF. The sequenced part of the CDR3 DNA is TGTGCCAGCAGTTCCCGAAGGGATGGC.

With respect to this clone: The sequenced fragment ends 3 residues before the CDR3 boundary, so the rest is inferred from the germline J gene. The chain combines TRBV19 with TRBJ2-1, with 11 bases identical to TRBD2. The trim removed 6 bases at V and 6 bases at J, leaving 13 bases unmatched. Germline V gene data show CDR1 as LNHDA and CDR2 as SQIVND (reference sequence). The CDR3 totals 17 residues. The CDR3 DNA, read in part, is TGTGCCAGTAGCCCTAGCGGGGGGTTTACTACCGGCAATGAG. This sequence encodes CASSPSGGFTTGNE. The full CDR3 sequence reads CASSPSGGFTTGNEQFF.

A remark on this clone: The CDR3 end lies 3 residues beyond the end of the read and is filled in from the germline J gene. The V gene is TRBV2, the J gene TRBJ1-1; D is perhaps TRBD1 (5 bases). This CDR3 spans 13 amino acids. V lost 6 bases to trimming and J lost 2 bases, with 10 bases between them. Germline CDR1 is SNHLY and CDR2 is FYNNEI. The CDR3 sequence is CASSRVLNTEAFF. The sequenced CDR3 bases are TGTGCCAGCAGCAGGGTCCTTAACACTGAA.

As concerns this clone: The CDR3 end lies 3 residues beyond the end of the read and is filled in from the germline J gene. This sequence joins TRBV12-3 or TRBV12-4 and TRBJ2-5; weak D call: TRBD1 (6 bases). V was pared by 6 bases and J by 7 bases, with 12 bases between. The CDR3 covers 12 residues. The covered CDR3 bases are TGTGCCAGCAGCCCTCTCAGGGGGACC. This codes for CASSPLRGT. The CDR3 in full is CASSPLRGTQYF.

The DNA read from the CDR3 is TGTGCCATCAGTGAGCGAGACAGGGGCCGTAATCAGCCC. It codes for CAISERDRGRNQP. The full CDR3 protein is CAISERDRGRNQPQHF. This chain links TRBV10-3 with TRBJ1-5, with 8 bases fitting TRBD1. Coverage ceases 3 residues before the CDR3 finishes, and the germline J gene fills in the end. The V and J ends lost 2 bases and 4 bases, in that order; junction bases with no gene match: 7. The CDR3 extends over 16 amino acids. Germline V gene lookup returns CDR1 ENHRY and CDR2 SYGVKD.

Note on this clone: The CDR3 end is not reached by the read, which stops 3 residues before it; the germline J gene fills it in. This sequence joins TRBV19 and TRBJ2-3, with TRBD2 identical over 11 bases. From germline, CDR1 is LNHDA and CDR2 SQIVND (reference sequence). Losses at the gene ends were 4 bases for V and 4 bases for J; bases not matched to a gene: 19. The CDR3 has 20 residues. Partial CDR3 DNA: TGTGCCAGTAGTACAGAACGAATAGCGGGGGGGCCGTTTGGCGCAGATACG. This encodes CASSTERIAGGPFGADT. The entire CDR3 is CASSTERIAGGPFGADTQYF.

As regards this clone: Read data end 3 residues before the CDR3 end; the end is taken from the germline J gene. The J gene is TRBJ2-5, the V gene TRBV19; D perhaps matches TRBD2 (5 bases). Per germline, CDR1 LNHDA and CDR2 SQIVND (reference sequence). The CDR3 length is 17 residues. V was clipped by 3 bases and J by 1 base, with 18 bases between them. CDR3 sequence: CASSILLPGVSQETQYF. The CDR3 DNA, read in part, is TGTGCCAGTAGTATCCTTCTGCCCGGGGTTAGCCAAGAGACC.

About this clone: The observed sequence ends 3 residues before the CDR3 terminus, with the missing tail filled in from the germline J gene. This rearrangement joins TRBV6-1 to TRBJ1-1; D is unclear. V was clipped by 3 bases and J by 5 bases, with 10 bases between them. The CDR3 sequence is 13 residues long. Germline CDR1 MNHNS, CDR2 SASEGT. CDR3 protein: CASSETGWTEAFF. The sequenced part of the CDR3 DNA is TGTGCCAGCAGTGAGACGGGGTGGACTGAA.

With regard to this clone: The read ends 3 residues before the CDR3 terminus; that terminus is restored from the germline J gene. V gene TRBV6-2 or TRBV6-3 combines with J gene TRBJ1-5, with TRBD1 as a possible D gene (5 bases). The CDR3 consists of 16 residues. Germline values: CDR1 MNHEY, CDR2 SVGEGT. The V gene lost 2 bases and the J gene lost 1 base, with 12 bases spanning the gap. The part of the CDR3 DNA that was read is TGTGCCAGCAGTTACCGGGCAGCAGGGAGCAATCAGCCC. This codes for CASSYRAAGSNQP. The entire CDR3 protein reads CASSYRAAGSNQPQHF.